This is a list of T cell receptor beta chains from one sample in a study of T cells in Graves' hyperthyroidism and ophthalmopathy. A single record per CDR3 protein comes from TCRdb applying MiXCR to the multiplex PCR reads. The repertoire holds around 580,000 distinct CDR3 sequences, with over 15% as singletons. Sequencing input: blood. Every receptor here comes from a woman younger than 30 with Graves' hyperthyroidism. Each CDR3 is given with its conserved first and last residue. A D gene is named only where the DNA matches it firmly. Not all rows give a size; the values are once, few, many and, for expanded clones, a class.

TRBJ2-2	-	-	TRBV12-3/TRBV12-4	CASNRGGPGELFF	TGTGCCAGCAATAGGGGGGGCCCCGGGGAGCTGTTTTTT
TRBJ1-3	TRBD1	-	TRBV27	CASSLRGLTGNTIYF	TGTGCCAGCAGTTTAAGGGGGCTAACTGGAAACACCATATATTTT
TRBJ2-3	TRBD2	many	TRBV13	CASSLSAGGGSTDTQYF	TGTGCCAGCAGCTTATCAGCGGGAGGGGGGAGCACAGATACGCAGTATTTT
TRBJ1-6	TRBD1	-	TRBV6-5	CASSYSWTGHSNSPLHF	TGTGCCAGCAGTTACTCATGGACAGGTCATTCGAATTCACCCCTCCACTTT
TRBJ2-3	TRBD2	few	TRBV4-2	CASSQGLAGGPSTDTQYF	TGTGCCAGCAGCCAGGGACTAGCGGGGGGGCCTAGCACAGATACGCAGTATTTT
TRBJ1-2	-	-	TRBV30	CAWDGPPGLYGYTF	TGTGCCTGGGACGGCCCTCCCGGCCTTTATGGCTACACCTTC
TRBJ2-5	TRBD2	many	TRBV27	CASSLSLTGGGETQYF	TGTGCCAGCAGTTTATCGTTGACCGGCGGGGGAGAGACCCAGTACTTC
TRBJ1-2	TRBD1	many	TRBV7-2	CASSFGEDRGHHYTF	TGTGCCAGCAGCTTTGGGGAGGACAGGGGACATCACTACACCTTC
TRBJ2-7	TRBD1	-	TRBV5-1	CASSVSNRGYEQYF	TGCGCCAGCAGCGTATCCAACAGGGGATACGAGCAGTACTTC
TRBJ2-7	TRBD1	once	TRBV27	CASSTTGTGGRKSYEQYF	TGTGCCAGCAGTACAACCGGGACAGGGGGCCGAAAGTCCTACGAGCAGTACTTC
TRBJ2-7	TRBD2	few	TRBV27	CASSPKLLGLAGDYEQYF	TGTGCCAGCAGTCCCAAACTTCTAGGACTAGCGGGAGACTACGAGCAGTACTTC
TRBJ2-1	TRBD2	few	TRBV7-9	CASSSAGESYNEQFF	TGTGCCAGCAGTTCCGCGGGGGAATCCTACAATGAGCAGTTCTTC
TRBJ2-1	-	-	TRBV10-2	CASRAGKGNEQFF	TGCGCCAGCAGGGCGGGGAAGGGCAATGAGCAGTTCTTC
TRBJ1-5	-	many	TRBV12-3/TRBV12-4	CASSLGQPNQPQHF	TGTGCCAGCAGCCTAGGACAGCCAAATCAGCCCCAGCATTTT
TRBJ1-1	TRBD1	-	TRBV10-3	CATGTGPNTEAFF	TGTGCCACTGGGACAGGTCCGAACACTGAAGCTTTCTTT
TRBJ2-3	-	few	TRBV4-2	CASSPRSDADTQYF	TGTGCCAGCAGCCCCCGGAGTGACGCAGATACGCAGTATTTT
TRBJ2-7	TRBD2	-	TRBV6-1	CATTEGLAGDYEQYF	TGTGCCACCACGGAGGGACTAGCGGGAGACTACGAGCAGTACTTC
TRBJ2-2	-	few	TRBV6-1	CASSESSGPQELFF	TGTGCCAGCAGTGAATCGTCTGGCCCTCAGGAGCTGTTTTTT
TRBJ2-3	-	few	TRBV4-3	CASSQEPDRTDTQYF	TGCGCCAGCAGCCAAGAACCTGACCGAACAGATACGCAGTATTTT
TRBJ2-2	TRBD2	-	TRBV20-1	CSAASGRRHGELFF	TGCAGTGCCGCTAGCGGGAGGAGGCACGGGGAGCTGTTTTTT
TRBJ1-2	-	-	TRBV7-9	CASSSQGSDGYTF	TGTGCCAGCAGTTCACAGGGCTCGGATGGCTACACCTTC
TRBJ1-4	TRBD1	-	TRBV29-1	CSVGRRGQGREKLFF	TGCAGCGTAGGACGGCGGGGACAGGGGAGGGAAAAACTGTTTTTT
TRBJ2-2	-	-	TRBV5-1	CASSLFGRVGGELFF	TGCGCCAGCAGCTTGTTCGGGAGAGTCGGCGGGGAGCTGTTTTTT
TRBJ1-5	TRBD1	-	TRBV29-1	CSVGDRADQPQHF	TGCAGCGTTGGGGACAGGGCCGATCAGCCCCAGCATTTT
TRBJ2-7	TRBD2	few	TRBV3-1	CASSQGVSGGYEQYF	TGTGCCAGCAGCCAAGGAGTCAGCGGGGGCTACGAGCAGTACTTC
TRBJ2-7	-	many	TRBV7-2	CASSFQVTYEQYF	TGTGCCAGCAGCTTTCAGGTAACCTACGAGCAGTACTTC
TRBJ1-2	-	few	TRBV10-2	CASRGESYGYTF	TGCGCCAGCAGAGGGGAGAGCTATGGCTACACCTTC
TRBJ2-1	TRBD2	many	TRBV7-9	CASSSGTWTSGPYNEQFF	TGTGCCAGCAGCTCCGGGACGTGGACTAGCGGCCCCTACAATGAGCAGTTCTTC
TRBJ2-7	-	-	TRBV6-5	CASSYSSGGIGQYF	TGTGCCAGCAGTTACTCGTCTGGCGGGATTGGGCAGTACTTC
TRBJ1-4	-	few	TRBV5-1	CASSSQASGPNEKLFF	TGCGCCAGCAGCTCCCAAGCTTCCGGACCCAATGAAAAACTGTTTTTT
TRBJ2-6	TRBD2	-	TRBV10-1	CASSAPRGGSGGAGANVLTF	TGCGCCAGCAGTGCCCCTCGAGGGGGTAGCGGGGGGGCTGGGGCCAACGTCCTGACTTTC
TRBJ1-5	TRBD1	-	TRBV19	CASGPTMDRGNQPQHF	TGTGCCAGTGGGCCCACGATGGACAGGGGAAATCAGCCCCAGCATTTT
TRBJ1-2	-	-	TRBV29-1	CSVARGGYGYTF	TGCAGCGTTGCTCGGGGCGGCTATGGCTACACCTTC
TRBJ2-5	-	many	TRBV2	CASTRDRQETQYF	TGTGCCAGCACCAGAGACAGACAAGAGACCCAGTACTTC
TRBJ2-1	-	few	TRBV6-2/TRBV6-3	CASSYREVSNEQFF	TGTGCCAGCAGTTACAGAGAGGTTTCCAATGAGCAGTTCTTC
TRBJ1-1	-	many	TRBV3-1	CASSQRTGNTEAFF	TGTGCCAGCAGCCAACGGACTGGAAACACTGAAGCTTTCTTT
TRBJ2-7	TRBD2	many	TRBV7-2	CASSRTSGGLEQYF	TGTGCCAGCAGCCGGACTAGCGGGGGGCTCGAGCAGTACTTC
TRBJ2-1	-	-	TRBV29-1	CSVEEGPGGRELIEQFF	TGCAGCGTTGAAGAGGGTCCCGGGGGGCGCGAGTTGATTGAGCAGTTCTTC
TRBJ1-2	-	-	TRBV5-1	CASGGGNYGYTF	TGCGCCAGCGGCGGGGGGAACTATGGCTACACCTTC
TRBJ1-1	-	many	TRBV30	CAWNPEAGRNTEAFF	TGTGCCTGGAATCCTGAGGCAGGGAGGAACACTGAAGCTTTCTTT
TRBJ1-2	-	many	TRBV3-1	CASSQQSYGYTF	TGTGCCAGCAGCCAACAATCCTATGGCTACACCTTC
TRBJ1-5	-	many	TRBV30	CAWKRGWGNQPQHF	TGTGCCTGGAAGAGAGGTTGGGGCAATCAGCCCCAGCATTTT
TRBJ2-7	TRBD2	-	TRBV20-1	CSARRVLPGRANEQYF	TGCAGTGCTAGACGGGTCCTGCCCGGGAGGGCGAACGAGCAGTACTTC
TRBJ1-6	-	-	TRBV25-1	CASSEQRVGEDSPLHF	TGTGCCAGCAGTGAACAAAGGGTAGGGGAGGACTCACCCCTCCACTTT
TRBJ2-3	-	-	TRBV10-3	CAISETETDTQYF	TGTGCCATCAGTGAGACAGAGACAGATACGCAGTATTTT
TRBJ2-3	TRBD2	-	TRBV20-1	CSAENGGASQLSSTDTQYF	TGCAGTGCTGAGAACGGGGGGGCTTCCCAGCTATCTAGCACAGATACGCAGTATTTT
TRBJ2-3	-	few	TRBV14	CASSQEQLPGTDTQYF	TGTGCCAGCAGCCAAGAGCAACTCCCTGGCACAGATACGCAGTATTTT
TRBJ2-3	TRBD2	few	TRBV15	CATSRGGTSGTTDTQYF	TGTGCCACCAGCAGAGGAGGGACTAGCGGGACCACAGATACGCAGTATTTT
TRBJ1-5	-	-	TRBV6-1	CASSVEGTYQPQHF	TGTGCCAGCAGTGTTGAAGGGACGTATCAGCCCCAGCATTTT
TRBJ2-7	TRBD1	many	TRBV29-1	CSVAGGVLYEQYF	TGCAGCGTTGCAGGGGGCGTCTTATACGAGCAGTACTTC
TRBJ2-7	TRBD2	few	TRBV9	CASSATDGRDYEQYF	TGTGCCAGCAGCGCTACCGACGGGAGGGACTACGAGCAGTACTTC
TRBJ2-5	TRBD1	many	TRBV18	CASSPLTGSQETQYF	TGTGCCAGCTCACCGTTGACAGGGTCTCAGGAGACCCAGTACTTC
TRBJ2-7	TRBD1	few	TRBV2	CASTEGTGAGYEQYF	TGTGCCAGCACTGAGGGGACAGGGGCGGGCTACGAGCAGTACTTC